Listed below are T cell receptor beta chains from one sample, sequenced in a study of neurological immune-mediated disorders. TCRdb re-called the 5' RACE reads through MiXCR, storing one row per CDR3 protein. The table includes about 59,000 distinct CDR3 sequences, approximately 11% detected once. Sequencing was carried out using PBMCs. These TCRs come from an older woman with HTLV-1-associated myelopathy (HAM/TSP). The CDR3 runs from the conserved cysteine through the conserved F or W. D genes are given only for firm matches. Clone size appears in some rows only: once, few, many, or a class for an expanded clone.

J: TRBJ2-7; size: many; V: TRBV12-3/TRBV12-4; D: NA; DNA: TGTGCCAGCAGTCTTATCGGGCGGGGCTCCTACGAGCAGTACTTC; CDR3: CASSLIGRGSYEQYF
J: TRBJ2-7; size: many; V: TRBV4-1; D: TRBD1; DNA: TGCGCCAGCAGCCAAGATCCGGGACAGTCCTACGAGCAGTACTTC; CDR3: CASSQDPGQSYEQYF
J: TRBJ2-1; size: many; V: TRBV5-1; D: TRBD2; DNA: TGCGCCAGCAGCCCGGGGGGGGCGAGCTCCTACAATGAGCAGTTCTTC; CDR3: CASSPGGASSYNEQFF
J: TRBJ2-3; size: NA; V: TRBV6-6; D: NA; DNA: TGTGCCAGCAGTCAAATTAGACAGGGAGGTACAGATACGCAGTATTTT; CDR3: CASSQIRQGGTDTQYF
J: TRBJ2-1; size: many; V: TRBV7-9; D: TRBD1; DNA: TGTGCCAGCAGCCCCGACAGGGGATTCGGCAATGAGCAGTTCTTC; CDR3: CASSPDRGFGNEQFF
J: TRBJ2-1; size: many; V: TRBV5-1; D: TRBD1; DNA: TGCGCCAGCAGCCAGGGACAGAGCTCCTACAATGAGCAGTTCTTC; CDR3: CASSQGQSSYNEQFF
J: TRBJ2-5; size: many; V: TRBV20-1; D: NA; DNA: TGCAGTGCTAGTTCCGGGGCCAAACAAGAGACCCAGTACTTC; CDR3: CSASSGAKQETQYF
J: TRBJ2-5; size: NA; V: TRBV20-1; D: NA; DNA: TGCAGTGCTAGGTGGCTGAGCGTGGGGACCCAGTACTTC; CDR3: CSARWLSVGTQYF
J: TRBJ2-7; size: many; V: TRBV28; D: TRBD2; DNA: TGTGCCAGCACCCCCCCGGGGGGAACCTACGAGCAGTACTTC; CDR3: CASTPPGGTYEQYF
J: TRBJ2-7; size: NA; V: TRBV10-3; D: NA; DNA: TGTGCCATCAGTGAATTTGACTCTTACGAGCAGTACTTC; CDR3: CAISEFDSYEQYF